The next 10 T cell receptor beta chains were all read from a single sample in a study of blood T cell repertoires in COVID-19. The repertoire was sequenced with immunoSEQ multiplex PCR; TCRdb's copy has only in-frame clones and lacks some. Of under 85,000 clones in the sample, approximately 84% were seen once. The sequenced sample was peripheral blood. The receptors here all came from a human donor in a cohort sampled during active COVID-19.

This chain connects TRBV5-4 to TRBJ2-5, with 8 bases identical to TRBD1. The CDR3 runs 14 residues. The germline CDR1 and CDR2 sequences are SGHNT and YYREEE (reference sequence). Trimming cost V 5 bases and J 2 bases; bases outside gene matches: 5. The CDR3 nucleotides are TGTGCCAGCAGTAAGGACAGGGCACAAGAGACCCAGTACTTC. Encoded protein: CASSKDRAQETQYF.

The chain links TRBV5-6 to TRBJ2-1; tentative D call: TRBD2 (5 bases). CDR1 and CDR2 (germline): SGHDT, YYEEEE. The CDR3 covers 15 residues. The ends were cut back, 2 bases at V and 2 bases at J, with 11 bases in the middle. As DNA, the CDR3 is TGTGCCAGCAGCTTAACCCGGACTGCCTACAATGAGCAGTTCTTC. Translating it yields CASSLTRTAYNEQFF.

J is TRBJ2-3 and V is TRBV5-6; a weak D match, TRBD1 (6 bases). This CDR3 comprises 14 residues. Deletions cut 4 bases from V and 3 bases from J, with 12 bases between. CDR1 is SGHDT, CDR2 YYEEEE, per germline. In DNA, the CDR3 is TGTGCCAGCAGCAAGGACAGCAGGACAGATACGCAGTATTTT. Amino acid sequence: CASSKDSRTDTQYF.

The chain uses TRBV2 and TRBJ2-7; 7 bases are shared with TRBD1. The CDR3 runs to 15 residues. Germline CDR1 reads SNHLY; CDR2 reads FYNNEI. V lost 6 bases, J lost 3 bases, and 11 bases stayed unmatched. The CDR3 loop reads CASRLKTGMYYEQYF. The DNA for the CDR3 is TGTGCCAGCAGACTTAAGACAGGGATGTACTACGAGCAGTACTTC.

This clone came up once. V and J are TRBV5-4 and TRBJ2-6; weak D call: TRBD2 (5 bases). This CDR3 contains 14 residues. Trimming shortened V by 2 bases and J by 3 bases, and 6 bases separated the two germline ends. Germline assignment: CDR1 SGHNT and CDR2 YYREEE (reference sequence). For the CDR3, the DNA is TGTGCCAGCAGCTTCGGGGATGGGGCCAACGTCCTGACTTTC. Translation gives CASSFGDGANVLTF.

The chain carries TRBV5-1 and TRBJ1-2, with 7 bases that match TRBD1. The trim removed 5 bases at V and 2 bases at J, leaving 0 bases unmatched. The CDR3 extends over 12 amino acids. Germline-derived CDR1 and CDR2 are SGHRS and YFSETQ. DNA for the CDR3: TGCGCCAGCAGGACAGGGAACTATGGCTACACCTTC. Translation gives CASRTGNYGYTF.

The chain employs TRBV18 and TRBJ1-5; no definite D call. This CDR3 comprises 12 residues. Trimming removed 3 bases at V and 5 bases at J, with 5 bases between. Germline values: CDR1 KGHSH, CDR2 LQKENI. The CDR3 sequence: CASSPRDQPQHF. DNA for the CDR3: TGTGCCAGCTCACCTCGGGATCAGCCCCAGCATTTT.

The rearrangement joins TRBV7-2 to TRBJ2-7, with 7 bases lining up with TRBD2. The germline gives CDR1 SGHTA, CDR2 FQGNSA. After removal of 2 bases from V and 2 bases from J, the junction contained 6 bases not matched to a gene. This CDR3 region has 15 residues. The CDR3 nucleotides read TGTGCCAGCAGCTTACCCGCGGGGGTCACCTACGAGCAGTACTTC. This sequence encodes CASSLPAGVTYEQYF.

This clone has just a few counts. This chain links TRBV7-9 with TRBJ1-4; TRBD1 matches at 8 bases. CDR3 length: 16 amino acids. Trimming cost V 5 bases and J 4 bases; bases outside gene matches: 9. The germline gives CDR1 SEHNR, CDR2 FQNEAQ (reference sequence). CDR3 loop: CASSQMGTGINEKLFF. CDR3 bases: TGTGCCAGCAGCCAGATGGGGACAGGCATTAATGAAAAACTGTTTTTT.

The V and J genes are TRBV11-2 and TRBJ2-5, with D possibly TRBD1 on 6 matching bases. CDR3 length: 14 residues. Trimming cost V 1 base and J 7 bases, with 13 bases left between them. CDR1 and CDR2 from the germline V gene are SGHAT and FQNNGV. The CDR3 nucleotides read TGTGCCAGCAGCTTAGGGAACAGGGTCGGGACCCAGTACTTC. It is translated as CASSLGNRVGTQYF.